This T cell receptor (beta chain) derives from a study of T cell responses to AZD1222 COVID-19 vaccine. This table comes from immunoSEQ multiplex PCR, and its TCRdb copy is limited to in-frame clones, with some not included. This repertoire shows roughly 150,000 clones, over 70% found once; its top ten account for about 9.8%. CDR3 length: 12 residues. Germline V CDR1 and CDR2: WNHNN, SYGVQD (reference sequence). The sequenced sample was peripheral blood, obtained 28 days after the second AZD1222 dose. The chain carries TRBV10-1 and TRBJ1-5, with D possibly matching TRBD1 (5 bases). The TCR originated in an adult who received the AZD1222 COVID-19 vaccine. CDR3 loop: CPCAGCSQPQHF. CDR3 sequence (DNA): TGCCCCTGCGCAGGGTGCAGTCAGCCCCAGCATTTT.